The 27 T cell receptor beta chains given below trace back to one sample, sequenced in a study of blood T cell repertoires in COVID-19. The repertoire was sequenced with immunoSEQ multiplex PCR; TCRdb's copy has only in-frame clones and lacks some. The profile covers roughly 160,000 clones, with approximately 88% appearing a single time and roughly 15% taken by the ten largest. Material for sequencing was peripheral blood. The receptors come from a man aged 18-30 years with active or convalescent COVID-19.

CDR3 sequence: CASSRDRWNTEAFF. The CDR3 DNA is TGTGCCAGCTCTCGAGACAGGTGGAACACTGAAGCTTTCTTT. The chain is built from TRBV18 and TRBJ1-1, with D perhaps matching TRBD1 (6 bases). The CDR3 consists of 14 residues. V was cut by 6 bases and J by 1 base, with 12 bases left in between. Germline V CDR1 and CDR2: KGHSH, LQKENI. The full variable domain, its missing parts supplied by reference TRBV18 and TRBJ1-1, is NAGVMQNPRHLVRRRGQEARLRCSPMKGHSHVYWYRQLPEEGLKFMVYLQKENIIDESGMPKERFSAEFPKEGPSILRIQQVVRGDSAAYFCASSRDRWNTEAFFGQGTRLTVV.

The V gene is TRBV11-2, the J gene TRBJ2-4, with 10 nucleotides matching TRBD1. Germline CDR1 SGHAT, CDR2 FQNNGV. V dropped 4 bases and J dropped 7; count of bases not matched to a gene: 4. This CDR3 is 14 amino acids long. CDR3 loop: CASSSRQGANIQYF. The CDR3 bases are TGTGCCAGCAGCTCAAGACAGGGGGCGAACATTCAGTACTTC.

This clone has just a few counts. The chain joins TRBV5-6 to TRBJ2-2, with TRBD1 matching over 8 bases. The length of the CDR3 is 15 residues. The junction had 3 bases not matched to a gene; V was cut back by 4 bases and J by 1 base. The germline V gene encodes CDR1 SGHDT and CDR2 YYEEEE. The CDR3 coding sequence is TGTGCCAGCAGCCCCGGGACAGGGAACACCGGGGAGCTGTTTTTT. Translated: CASSPGTGNTGELFF.

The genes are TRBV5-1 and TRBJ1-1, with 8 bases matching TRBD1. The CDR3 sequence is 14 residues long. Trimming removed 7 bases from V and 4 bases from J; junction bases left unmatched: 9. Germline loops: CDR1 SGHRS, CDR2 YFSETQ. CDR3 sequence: CASGPRQGTTEAFF. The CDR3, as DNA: TGCGCCAGCGGCCCCCGACAGGGGACCACTGAAGCTTTCTTT.

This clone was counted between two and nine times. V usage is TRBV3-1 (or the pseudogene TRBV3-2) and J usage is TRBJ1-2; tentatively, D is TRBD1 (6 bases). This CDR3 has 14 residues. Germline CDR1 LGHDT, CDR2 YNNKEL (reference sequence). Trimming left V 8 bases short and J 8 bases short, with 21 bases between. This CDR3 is CASGGGNRAGGYTF. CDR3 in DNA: TGTGCCAGCGGGGGGGGAAACAGGGCTGGCGGCTACACCTTC.

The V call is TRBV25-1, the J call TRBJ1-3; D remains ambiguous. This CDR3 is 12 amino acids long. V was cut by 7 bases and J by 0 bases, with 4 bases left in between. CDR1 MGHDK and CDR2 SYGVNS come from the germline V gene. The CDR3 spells CASTSSGNTIYF. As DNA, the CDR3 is TGTGCCAGCACCAGCTCTGGAAACACCATATATTTT.

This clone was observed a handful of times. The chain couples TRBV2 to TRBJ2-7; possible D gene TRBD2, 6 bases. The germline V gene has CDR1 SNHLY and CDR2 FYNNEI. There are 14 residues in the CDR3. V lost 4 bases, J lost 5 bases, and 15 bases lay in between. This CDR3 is CASSGVEGLNEQYF. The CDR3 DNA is TGTGCCAGCAGTGGTGTGGAGGGGTTGAACGAGCAGTACTTC. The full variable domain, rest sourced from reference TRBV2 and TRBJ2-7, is EPEVTQTPSHQVTQMGQEVILRCVPISNHLYFYWYRQILGQKVEFLVSFYNNEISEKSEIFDDQFSVERPDGSNFTLKIRSTKLEDSAMYFCASSGVEGLNEQYFGPGTRLTVT.

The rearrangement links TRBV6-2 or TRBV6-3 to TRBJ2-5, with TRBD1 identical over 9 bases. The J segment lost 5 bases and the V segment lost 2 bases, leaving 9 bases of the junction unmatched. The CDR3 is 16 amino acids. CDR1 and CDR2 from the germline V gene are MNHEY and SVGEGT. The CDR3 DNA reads TGTGCCAGCAGTTACGGCCGGGGACAGGGATCGGAGACCCAGTACTTC. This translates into CASSYGRGQGSETQYF.

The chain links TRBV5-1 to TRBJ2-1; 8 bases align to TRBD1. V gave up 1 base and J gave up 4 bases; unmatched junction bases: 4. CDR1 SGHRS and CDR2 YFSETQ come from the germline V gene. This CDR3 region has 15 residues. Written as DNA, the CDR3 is TGCGCCAGCAGCTTGAGTGGACAGGGTTACAATGAGCAGTTCTTC. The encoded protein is CASSLSGQGYNEQFF. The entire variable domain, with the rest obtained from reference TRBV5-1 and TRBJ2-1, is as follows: KAGVTQTPRYLIKTRGQQVTLSCSPISGHRSVSWYQQTPGQGLQFLFEYFSETQRNKGNFPGRFSGRQFSNSRSEMNVSTLELGDSALYLCASSLSGQGYNEQFFGPGTRLTVL.

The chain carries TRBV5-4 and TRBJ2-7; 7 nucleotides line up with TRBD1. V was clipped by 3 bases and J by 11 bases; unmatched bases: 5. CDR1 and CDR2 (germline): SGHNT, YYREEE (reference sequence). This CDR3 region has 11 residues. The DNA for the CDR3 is TGTGCCAGCAGCTATGGACAGGCTAAGTACTTC. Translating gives CASSYGQAKYF.

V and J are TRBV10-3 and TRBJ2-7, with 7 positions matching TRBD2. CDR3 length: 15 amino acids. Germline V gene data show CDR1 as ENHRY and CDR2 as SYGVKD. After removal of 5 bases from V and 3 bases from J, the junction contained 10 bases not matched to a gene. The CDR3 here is CAISTIEGLNYEQYF. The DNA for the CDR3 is TGTGCCATCAGTACCATAGAGGGACTAAACTACGAGCAGTACTTC.

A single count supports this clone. CDR3 in DNA: TGTGCCAGCAGCTTGGGCAGGAAGCTTGGCGATGAGCAGTTCTTC. It is translated as CASSLGRKLGDEQFF. The chain employs TRBV5-4 and TRBJ2-1; D call uncertain. Germline CDR1 SGHNT, CDR2 YYREEE (reference sequence). Between the trimmed V and J ends, which lost 0 bases and 8 bases, there was a span of 15 bases. This CDR3 comprises 15 residues.

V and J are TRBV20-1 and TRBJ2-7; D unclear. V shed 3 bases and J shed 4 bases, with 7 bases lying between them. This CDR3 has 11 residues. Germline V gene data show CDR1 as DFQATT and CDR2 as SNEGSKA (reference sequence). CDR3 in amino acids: CSARRRYEQYF. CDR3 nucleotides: TGCAGTGCTAGGCGGAGATACGAGCAGTACTTC.

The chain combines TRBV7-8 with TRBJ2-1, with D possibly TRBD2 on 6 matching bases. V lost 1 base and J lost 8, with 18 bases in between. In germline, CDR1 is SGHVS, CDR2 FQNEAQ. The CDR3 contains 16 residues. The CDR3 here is CASSLEGLVWDYEQFF. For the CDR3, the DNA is TGTGCCAGCAGCTTAGAGGGTCTAGTTTGGGACTATGAGCAGTTCTTC.

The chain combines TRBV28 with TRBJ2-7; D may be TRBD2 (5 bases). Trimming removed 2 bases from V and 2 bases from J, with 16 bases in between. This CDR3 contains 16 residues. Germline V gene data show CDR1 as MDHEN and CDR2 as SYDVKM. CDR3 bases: TGTGCCAGCAGTTTACCCCCGCCCTCGGGGACCTACGAGCAGTACTTC. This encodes CASSLPPPSGTYEQYF.

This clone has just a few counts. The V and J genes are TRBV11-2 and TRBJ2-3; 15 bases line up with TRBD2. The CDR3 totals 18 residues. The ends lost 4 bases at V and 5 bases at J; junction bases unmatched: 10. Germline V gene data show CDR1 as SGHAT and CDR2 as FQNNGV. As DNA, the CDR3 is TGTGCCAGCAGCTACCATGTACCGGGACTAGCGGGAGGAGATACGCAGTATTTT. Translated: CASSYHVPGLAGGDTQYF.

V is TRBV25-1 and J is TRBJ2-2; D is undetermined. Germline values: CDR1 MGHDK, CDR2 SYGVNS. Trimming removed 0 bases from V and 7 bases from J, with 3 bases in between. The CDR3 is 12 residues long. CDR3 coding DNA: TGTGCCAGCAGTGAATACGGCGGGGAGCTGTTTTTT. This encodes CASSEYGGELFF.

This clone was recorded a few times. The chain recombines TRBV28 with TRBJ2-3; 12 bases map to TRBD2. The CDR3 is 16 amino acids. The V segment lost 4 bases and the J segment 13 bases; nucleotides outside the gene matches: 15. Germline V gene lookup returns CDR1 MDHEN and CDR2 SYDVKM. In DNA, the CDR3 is TGTGCCAGCAGTTATACGACTAGCGGGAGAAGGGCGTGGGAGTATTTT. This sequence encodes CASSYTTSGRRAWEYF.

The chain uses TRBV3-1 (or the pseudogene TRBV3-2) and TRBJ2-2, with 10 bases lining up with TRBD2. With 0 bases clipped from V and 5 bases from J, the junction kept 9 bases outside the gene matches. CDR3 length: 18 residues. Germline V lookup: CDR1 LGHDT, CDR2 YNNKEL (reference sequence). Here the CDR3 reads CASSQEIAGGQKTGELFF. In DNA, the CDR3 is TGTGCCAGCAGCCAAGAAATAGCGGGAGGACAGAAGACCGGGGAGCTGTTTTTT.

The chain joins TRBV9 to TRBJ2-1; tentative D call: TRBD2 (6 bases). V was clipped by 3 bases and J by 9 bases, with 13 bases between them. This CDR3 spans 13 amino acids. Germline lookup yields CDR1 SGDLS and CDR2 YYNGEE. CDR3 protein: CASSATSPGEQFF. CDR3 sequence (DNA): TGTGCCAGCAGCGCAACTAGCCCGGGTGAGCAGTTCTTC.

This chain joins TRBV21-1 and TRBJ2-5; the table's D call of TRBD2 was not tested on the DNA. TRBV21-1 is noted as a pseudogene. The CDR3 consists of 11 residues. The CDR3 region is CARSICLTQYF. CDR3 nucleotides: TGTGCCAGATCTATTTGTCTGACCCAGTACTTC.

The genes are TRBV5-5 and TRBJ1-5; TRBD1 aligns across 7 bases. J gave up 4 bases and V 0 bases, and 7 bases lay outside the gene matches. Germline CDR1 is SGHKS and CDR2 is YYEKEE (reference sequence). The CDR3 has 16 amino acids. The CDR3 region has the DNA TGTGCCAGCAGCTTGGAAGGGGGCTGGGGAAATCAGCCCCAGCATTTT. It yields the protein CASSLEGGWGNQPQHF.

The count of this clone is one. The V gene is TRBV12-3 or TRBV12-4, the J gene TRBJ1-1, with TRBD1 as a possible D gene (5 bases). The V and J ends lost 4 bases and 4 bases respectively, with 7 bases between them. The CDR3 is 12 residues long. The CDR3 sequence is CASSSGGTEAFF. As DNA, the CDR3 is TGTGCCAGCAGTTCCGGGGGCACTGAAGCTTTCTTT.

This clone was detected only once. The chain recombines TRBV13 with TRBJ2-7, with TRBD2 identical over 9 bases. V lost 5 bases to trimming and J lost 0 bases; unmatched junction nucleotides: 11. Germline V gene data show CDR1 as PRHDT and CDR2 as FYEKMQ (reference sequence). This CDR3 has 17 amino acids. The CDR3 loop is CASSVGTSLLSSYEQYF. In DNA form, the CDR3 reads TGTGCCAGCAGCGTCGGGACTAGCCTACTCAGCTCCTACGAGCAGTACTTC.

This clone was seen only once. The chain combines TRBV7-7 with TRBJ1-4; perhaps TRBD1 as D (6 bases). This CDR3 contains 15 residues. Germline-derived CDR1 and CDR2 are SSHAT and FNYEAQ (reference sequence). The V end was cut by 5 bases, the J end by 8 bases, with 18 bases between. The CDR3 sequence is CASSQGQGLGEKLFF. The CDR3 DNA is TGTGCCAGCAGCCAGGGGCAGGGGCTGGGAGAAAAACTGTTTTTT.

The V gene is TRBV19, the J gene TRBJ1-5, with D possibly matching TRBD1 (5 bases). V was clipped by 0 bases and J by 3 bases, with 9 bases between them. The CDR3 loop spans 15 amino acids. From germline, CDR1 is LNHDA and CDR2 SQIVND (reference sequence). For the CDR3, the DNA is TGTGCCAGTAGTATAGACAGGGCCACCAATCAGCCCCAGCATTTT. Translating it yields CASSIDRATNQPQHF.

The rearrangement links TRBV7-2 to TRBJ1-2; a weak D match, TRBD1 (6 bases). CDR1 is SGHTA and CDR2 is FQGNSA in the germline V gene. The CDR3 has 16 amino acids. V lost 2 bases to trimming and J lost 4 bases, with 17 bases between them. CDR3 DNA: TGTGCCAGCAGCTTACACGGGGGGCGAAATATCTATGGCTACACCTTC. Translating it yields CASSLHGGRNIYGYTF.